This TCR beta chain was recovered during a study of OX40 agonist ivuxolimab in advanced cancers. Study-wide results and limits: Among the nonresponders, some also had low normalized T-cell clonal expansion. Partial responders at 0.1-3.0 mg/kg showed near-lowest clonal expansion. Antigen targets of the expanded peripheral T cells went undetermined.

Produced via immunoSEQ multiplex PCR; TCRdb's table is partial and in-frame only. The profile shows roughly 70,000 clones, around 89% of them singletons. Points on this clone: Its specificity is not known.

Sequenced here: CD4+ or CD8+ T cells sorted from blood, sampled in a trial of the OX40 agonist ivuxolimab. The receptor's source is an adult with an advanced solid tumor such as melanoma, head and neck, liver or kidney cancer.

The CDR3 nucleotides are TGTGCCTGGAAAATCCAAGGCACGGTCTATGGCTACACCTTC. Translation gives CAWKIQGTVYGYTF. The chain carries TRBV30 and TRBJ1-2; D ambiguous. Germline V CDR1 and CDR2: GTSNPN, SVGIG (reference sequence). Trimming stripped 4 bases from V and 4 bases from J, with 16 bases between. The CDR3 consists of 14 residues.